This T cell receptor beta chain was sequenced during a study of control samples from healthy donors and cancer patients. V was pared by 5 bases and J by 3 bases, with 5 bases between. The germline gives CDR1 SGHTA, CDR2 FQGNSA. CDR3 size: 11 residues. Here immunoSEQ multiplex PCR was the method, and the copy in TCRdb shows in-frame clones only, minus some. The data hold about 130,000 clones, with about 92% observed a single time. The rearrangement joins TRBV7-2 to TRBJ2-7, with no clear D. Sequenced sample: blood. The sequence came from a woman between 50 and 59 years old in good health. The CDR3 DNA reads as TGTGCCAGCAGCCCGAACTACGAGCAGTACTTC. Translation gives CASSPNYEQYF. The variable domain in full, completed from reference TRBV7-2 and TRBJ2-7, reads GAGVSQSPSNKVTEKGKDVELRCDPISGHTALYWYRQSLGQGLEFLIYFQGNSAPDKSGLPSDRFSAERTGGSVSTLTIQRTQQEDSAVYLCASSPNYEQYFGPGTRLTVT.